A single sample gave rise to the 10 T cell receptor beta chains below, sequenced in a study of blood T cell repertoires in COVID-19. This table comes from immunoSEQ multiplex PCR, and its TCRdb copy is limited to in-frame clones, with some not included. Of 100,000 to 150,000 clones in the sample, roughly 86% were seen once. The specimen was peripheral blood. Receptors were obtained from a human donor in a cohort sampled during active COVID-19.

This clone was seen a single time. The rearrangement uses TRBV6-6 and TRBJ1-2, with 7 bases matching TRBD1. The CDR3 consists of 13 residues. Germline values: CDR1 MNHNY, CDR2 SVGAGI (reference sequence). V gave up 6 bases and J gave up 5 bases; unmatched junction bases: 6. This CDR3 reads CASREGQPYGYTF. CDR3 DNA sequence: TGTGCCAGCAGAGAGGGACAGCCTTATGGCTACACCTTC.

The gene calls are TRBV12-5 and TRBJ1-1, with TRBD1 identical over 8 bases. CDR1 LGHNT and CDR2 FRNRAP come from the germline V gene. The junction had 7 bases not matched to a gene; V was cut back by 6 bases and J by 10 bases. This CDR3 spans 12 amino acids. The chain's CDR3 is CASGSGTGRAFF. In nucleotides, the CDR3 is TGTGCTAGTGGATCGGGGACAGGACGAGCTTTCTTT. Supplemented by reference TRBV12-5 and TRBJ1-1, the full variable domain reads DARVTQTPRHKVTEMGQEVTMRCQPILGHNTVFWYRQTMMQGLELLAYFRNRAPLDDSGMPKDRFSAEMPDATLATLKIQPSEPRDSAVYFCASGSGTGRAFFGQGTRLTVV.

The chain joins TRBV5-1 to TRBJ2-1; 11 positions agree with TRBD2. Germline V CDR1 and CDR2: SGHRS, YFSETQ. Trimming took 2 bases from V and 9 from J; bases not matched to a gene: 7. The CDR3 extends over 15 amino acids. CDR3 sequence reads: CASSLTSGSRSEQFF. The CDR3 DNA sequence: TGCGCCAGCAGCTTAACTAGCGGGAGTAGGAGTGAGCAGTTCTTC.

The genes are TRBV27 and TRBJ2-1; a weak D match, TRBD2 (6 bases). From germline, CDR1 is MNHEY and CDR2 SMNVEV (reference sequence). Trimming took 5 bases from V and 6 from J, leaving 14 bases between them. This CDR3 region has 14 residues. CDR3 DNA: TGTGCCAGCAGTCCCTTTAGCGGCCTCAATGAGCAGTTCTTC. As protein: CASSPFSGLNEQFF.

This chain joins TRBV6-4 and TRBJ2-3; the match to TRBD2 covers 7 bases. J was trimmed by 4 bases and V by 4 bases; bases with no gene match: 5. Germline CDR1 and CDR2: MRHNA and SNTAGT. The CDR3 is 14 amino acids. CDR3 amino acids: CASSVEGGADTQYF. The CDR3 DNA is TGTGCCAGCAGTGTGGAGGGAGGGGCAGATACGCAGTATTTT.

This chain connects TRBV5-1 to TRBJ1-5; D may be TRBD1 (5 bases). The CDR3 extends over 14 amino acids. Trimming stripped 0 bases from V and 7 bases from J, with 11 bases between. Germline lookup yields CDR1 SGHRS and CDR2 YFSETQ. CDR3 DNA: TGCGCCAGCAGCTTGGAAGGGGAGGGGCAGCCCCAGCATTTT. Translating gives CASSLEGEGQPQHF. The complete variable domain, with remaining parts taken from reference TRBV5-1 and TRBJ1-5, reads KAGVTQTPRYLIKTRGQQVTLSCSPISGHRSVSWYQQTPGQGLQFLFEYFSETQRNKGNFPGRFSGRQFSNSRSEMNVSTLELGDSALYLCASSLEGEGQPQHFGDGTRLSIL.

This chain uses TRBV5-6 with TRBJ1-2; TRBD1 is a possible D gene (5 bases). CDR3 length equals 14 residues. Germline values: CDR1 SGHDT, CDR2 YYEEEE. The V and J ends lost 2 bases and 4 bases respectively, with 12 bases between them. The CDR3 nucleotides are TGTGCCAGCAGCTTCACTCAGGGTAGCTATGGCTACACCTTC. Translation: CASSFTQGSYGYTF.

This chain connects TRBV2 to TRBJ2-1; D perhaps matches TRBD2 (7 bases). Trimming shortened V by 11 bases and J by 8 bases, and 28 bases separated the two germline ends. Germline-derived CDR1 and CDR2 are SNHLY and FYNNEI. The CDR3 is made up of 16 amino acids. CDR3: CALKRGGRGSEDEQFF. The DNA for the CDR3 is TGTGCCCTTAAGCGAGGGGGACGCGGGAGTGAGGATGAGCAGTTCTTC.

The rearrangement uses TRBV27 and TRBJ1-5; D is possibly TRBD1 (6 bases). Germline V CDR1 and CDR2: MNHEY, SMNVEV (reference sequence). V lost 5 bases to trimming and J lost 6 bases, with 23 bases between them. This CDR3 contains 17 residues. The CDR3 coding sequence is TGTGCCAGCAGTAGTCCCTCGACAGGTGGAAATTTTCAGCCCCAGCATTTT. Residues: CASSSPSTGGNFQPQHF.

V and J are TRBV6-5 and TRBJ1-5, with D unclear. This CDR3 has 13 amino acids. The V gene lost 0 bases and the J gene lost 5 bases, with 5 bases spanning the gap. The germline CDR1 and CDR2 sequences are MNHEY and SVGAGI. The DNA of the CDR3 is TGTGCCAGCAGTTACTCGGCGGATCAGCCCCAGCATTTT. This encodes CASSYSADQPQHF.